Each of the 2 T cell receptor beta chains below was sequenced from the same sample in a study of blood T cell repertoires in COVID-19. Using immunoSEQ multiplex PCR, the repertoire was profiled, and TCRdb retains in-frame clones only, with some absent. This table has around 250,000 clones, around 84% appearing once. Sequencing used PBMCs or T cells enriched from blood (not recorded which). Receptor source: a man in his late teens or twenties who had recovered from COVID-19.

The chain joins TRBV7-2 to TRBJ2-2; no reliable D call. Per the germline V gene, CDR1 is SGHTA and CDR2 is FQGNSA. The CDR3 totals 13 residues. V shed 3 bases and J shed 8 bases, with 10 bases lying between them. The CDR3 DNA sequence: TGTGCCAGCAGCTTCTCAGGTCCTGGGGAGCTGTTTTTT. Its translation: CASSFSGPGELFF.

The CDR3 spells CASSFPTGFNYGYTF. Here the CDR3 DNA reads TGTGCCAGCAGTTTCCCCACAGGGTTTAACTATGGCTACACCTTC. The chain recombines TRBV28 with TRBJ1-2, with D perhaps matching TRBD1 (6 bases). Germline CDR1 MDHEN, CDR2 SYDVKM. Trimming left V 3 bases short and J 1 base short, with 12 bases between. The CDR3 covers 15 residues.